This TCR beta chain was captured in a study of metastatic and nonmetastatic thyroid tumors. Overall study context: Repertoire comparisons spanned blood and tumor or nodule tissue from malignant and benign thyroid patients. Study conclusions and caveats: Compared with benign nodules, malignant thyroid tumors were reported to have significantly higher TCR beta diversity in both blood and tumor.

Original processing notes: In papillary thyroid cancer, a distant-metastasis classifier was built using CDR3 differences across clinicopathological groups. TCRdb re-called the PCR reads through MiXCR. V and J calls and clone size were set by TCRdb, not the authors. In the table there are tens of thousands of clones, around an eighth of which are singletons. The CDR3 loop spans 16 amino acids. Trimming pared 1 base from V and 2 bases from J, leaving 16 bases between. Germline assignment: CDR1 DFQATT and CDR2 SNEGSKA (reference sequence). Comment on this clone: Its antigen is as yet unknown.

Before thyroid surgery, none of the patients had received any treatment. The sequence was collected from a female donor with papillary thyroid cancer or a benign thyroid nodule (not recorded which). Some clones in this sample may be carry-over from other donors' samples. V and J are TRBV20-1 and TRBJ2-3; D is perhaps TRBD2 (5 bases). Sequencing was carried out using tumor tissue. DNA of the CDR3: TGCAGTGCTAGAGCGGAAATGGCTAGCTTCACAGATACGCAGTATTTT. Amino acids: CSARAEMASFTDTQYF.